Below are 6 T cell receptor beta chains sequenced from a single sample in a study of control samples from healthy donors and cancer patients. Sequenced by immunoSEQ multiplex PCR; TCRdb stores in-frame clones only, minus some. The table records 65,000 to 100,000 clones, more than 70% of them present only once. Sequenced input: blood. Receptors originate from a middle-aged man in good health.

V usage is TRBV6-1 and J usage is TRBJ1-5; no definite D call. The CDR3 is made up of 13 amino acids. V lost 3 bases, J lost 3 bases, and 6 bases lay in between. The V gene's germline CDR1 is MNHNS and CDR2 SASEGT. CDR3 region: CASSDYYNQPQHF. As DNA, the CDR3 is TGTGCCAGCAGTGATTACTACAATCAGCCCCAGCATTTT.

This clone was recorded once. The chain combines TRBV6-6 with TRBJ1-2; D call uncertain. The germline V gene encodes CDR1 MNHNY and CDR2 SVGAGI (reference sequence). Trimming left V 6 bases short and J 6 bases short, with 8 bases between. This CDR3 is 11 amino acids long. The chain's CDR3 is CASRPRDGYTF. CDR3 bases: TGTGCCAGCAGACCCCGGGATGGCTACACCTTC.

This clone has only one observation. The V gene is TRBV10-3, the J gene TRBJ1-1; D gene ambiguous. This CDR3 region has 16 residues. Deletions cut 6 bases from V and 0 bases from J, with 17 bases between. Germline V gene lookup returns CDR1 ENHRY and CDR2 SYGVKD. The CDR3 sequence: CAISPSPVGMNTEAFF. CDR3 nucleotide sequence: TGTGCCATCAGCCCGTCCCCAGTGGGTATGAACACTGAAGCTTTCTTT.

The chain uses TRBV29-1 and TRBJ1-2, with TRBD1 as a possible D gene (5 bases). From germline, CDR1 is SQVTM and CDR2 ANQGSEA. The V end lost 4 bases, the J end lost 3 bases, and 12 bases lay between the germline ends. The CDR3 spans 13 residues. CDR3 loop: CSVGDGADYGYTF. In DNA, the CDR3 is TGCAGCGTTGGTGACGGGGCCGACTATGGCTACACCTTC.

This chain links TRBV7-3 with TRBJ1-2, with a weak D call TRBD1 (6 bases). V dropped 4 bases and J dropped 6 bases, with 12 bases sitting between them. The CDR3 loop spans 13 amino acids. CDR1 is SGHTA, CDR2 FQGTGA, per germline. CDR3 bases: TGTGCCAGCAGCTCCGGGGGGGCGCATGGCTACACCTTC. The encoded protein is CASSSGGAHGYTF.

V is TRBV23-1 and J is TRBJ1-2; D may be TRBD1 (5 bases). TRBV23-1 is placed among ORFs of uncertain function. The V end lost 0 bases, the J end lost 4 bases, and 15 bases lay between the germline ends. CDR3 length: 16 residues. Here the CDR3 reads CASSQSCWGGGYGYTF. The CDR3 coding sequence is TGCGCCAGCAGTCAATCCTGTTGGGGCGGCGGCTATGGCTACACCTTC.